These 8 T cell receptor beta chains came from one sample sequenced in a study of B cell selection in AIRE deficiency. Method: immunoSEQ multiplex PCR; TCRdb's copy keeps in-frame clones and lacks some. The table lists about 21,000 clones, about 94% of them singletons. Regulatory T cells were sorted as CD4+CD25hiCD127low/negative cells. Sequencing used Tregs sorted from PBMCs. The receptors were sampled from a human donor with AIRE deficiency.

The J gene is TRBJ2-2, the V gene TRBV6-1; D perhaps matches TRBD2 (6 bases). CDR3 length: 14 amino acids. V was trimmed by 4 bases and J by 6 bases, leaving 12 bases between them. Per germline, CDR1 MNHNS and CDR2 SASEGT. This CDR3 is CASSVAVQAGELFF. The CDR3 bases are TGTGCCAGCAGTGTAGCGGTTCAGGCCGGGGAGCTGTTTTTT.

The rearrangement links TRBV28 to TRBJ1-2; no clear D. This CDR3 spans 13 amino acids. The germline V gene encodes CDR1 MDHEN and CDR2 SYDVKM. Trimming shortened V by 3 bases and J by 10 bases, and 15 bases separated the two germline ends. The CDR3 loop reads CASSFGGAWVYTF. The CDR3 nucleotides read TGTGCCAGCAGTTTTGGCGGAGCGTGGGTCTACACCTTC.

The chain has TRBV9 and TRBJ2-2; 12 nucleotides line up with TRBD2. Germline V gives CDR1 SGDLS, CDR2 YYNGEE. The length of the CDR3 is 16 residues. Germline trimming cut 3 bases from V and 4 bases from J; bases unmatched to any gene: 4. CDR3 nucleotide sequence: TGTGCCAGCAGCGCAGCACTAGCGGGAGGCACCGGGGAGCTGTTTTTT. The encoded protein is CASSAALAGGTGELFF. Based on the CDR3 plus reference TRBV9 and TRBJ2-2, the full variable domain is DSGVTQTPKHLITATGQRVTLRCSPRSGDLSVYWYQQSLDQGLQFLIQYYNGEERAKGNILERFSAQQFPDLHSELNLSSLELGDSALYFCASSAALAGGTGELFFGEGSRLTVL.

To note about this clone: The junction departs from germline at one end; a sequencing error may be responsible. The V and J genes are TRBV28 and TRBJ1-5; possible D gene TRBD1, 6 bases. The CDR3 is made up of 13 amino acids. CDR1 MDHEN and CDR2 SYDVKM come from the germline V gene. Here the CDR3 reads CAGRKGGVWPQHF. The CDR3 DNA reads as TGTGCCGGCAGAAAGGGGGGGGTTTGGCCCCAGCATTTT.

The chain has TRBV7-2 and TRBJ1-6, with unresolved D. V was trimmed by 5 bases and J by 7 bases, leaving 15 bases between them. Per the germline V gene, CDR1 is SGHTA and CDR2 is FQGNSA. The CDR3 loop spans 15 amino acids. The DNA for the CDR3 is TGTGCCAGCAGCCGCGCGGGCACCGGCAATTCACCCCTCCACTTT. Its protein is CASSRAGTGNSPLHF.

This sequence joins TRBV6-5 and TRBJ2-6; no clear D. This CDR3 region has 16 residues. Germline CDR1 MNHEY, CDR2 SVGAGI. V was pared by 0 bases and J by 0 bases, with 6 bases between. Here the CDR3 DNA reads TGTGCCAGCAGTTACTCCAGTTACTCTGGGGCCAACGTCCTGACTTTC. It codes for CASSYSSYSGANVLTF.

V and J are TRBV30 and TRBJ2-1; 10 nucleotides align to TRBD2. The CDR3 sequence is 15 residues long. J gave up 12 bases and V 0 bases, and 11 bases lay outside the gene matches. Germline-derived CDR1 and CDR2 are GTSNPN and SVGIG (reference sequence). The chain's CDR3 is CAWSVASLAGVRQFF. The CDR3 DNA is TGTGCCTGGAGTGTCGCTAGTCTAGCGGGAGTTAGGCAGTTCTTC.

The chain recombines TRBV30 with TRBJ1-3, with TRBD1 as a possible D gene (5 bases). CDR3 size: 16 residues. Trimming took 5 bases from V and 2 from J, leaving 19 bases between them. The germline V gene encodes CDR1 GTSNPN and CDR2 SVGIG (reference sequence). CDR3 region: CAWGGTWPITGNTIYF. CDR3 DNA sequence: TGTGCCTGGGGGGGAACCTGGCCGATAACTGGAAACACCATATATTTT.